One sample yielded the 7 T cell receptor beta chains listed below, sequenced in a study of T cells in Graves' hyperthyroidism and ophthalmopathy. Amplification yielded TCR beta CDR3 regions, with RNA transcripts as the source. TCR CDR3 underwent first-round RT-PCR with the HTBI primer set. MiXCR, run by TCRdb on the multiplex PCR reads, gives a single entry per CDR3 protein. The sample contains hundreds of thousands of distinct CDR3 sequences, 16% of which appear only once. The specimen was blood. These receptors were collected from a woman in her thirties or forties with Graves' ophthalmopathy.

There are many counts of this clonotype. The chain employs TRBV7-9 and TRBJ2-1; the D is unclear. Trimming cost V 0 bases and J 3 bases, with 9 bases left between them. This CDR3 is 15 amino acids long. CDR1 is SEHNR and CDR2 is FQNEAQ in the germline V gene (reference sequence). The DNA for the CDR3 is TGTGCCAGCAGCTTAGCGGACGTAAACTACAATGAGCAGTTCTTC. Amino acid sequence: CASSLADVNYNEQFF.

CDR3 bases: TGCAGTGCTCCGGGACTAGCGGGAACCTACAATGAGCAGTTCTTC. Its translation is CSAPGLAGTYNEQFF. V is TRBV20-1 and J is TRBJ2-1, with 13 positions matching TRBD2. The germline V gene encodes CDR1 DFQATT and CDR2 SNEGSKA (reference sequence). The CDR3 runs to 15 residues. J was trimmed by 2 bases and V by 5 bases; bases with no gene match: 3.

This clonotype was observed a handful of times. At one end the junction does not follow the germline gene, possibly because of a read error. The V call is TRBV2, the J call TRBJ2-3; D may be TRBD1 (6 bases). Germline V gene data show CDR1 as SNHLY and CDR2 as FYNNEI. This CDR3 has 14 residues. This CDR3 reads CASSDGQSTDTLYF. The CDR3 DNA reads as TGTGCCAGCAGTGATGGACAGAGCACGGATACGCTGTATTTT.

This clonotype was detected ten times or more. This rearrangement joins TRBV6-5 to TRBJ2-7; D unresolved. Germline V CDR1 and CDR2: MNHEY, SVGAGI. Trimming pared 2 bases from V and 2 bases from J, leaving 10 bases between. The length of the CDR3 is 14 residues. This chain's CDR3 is CASSYGTTAYEQYF. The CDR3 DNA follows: TGTGCCAGCAGTTACGGTACTACCGCCTACGAGCAGTACTTC.

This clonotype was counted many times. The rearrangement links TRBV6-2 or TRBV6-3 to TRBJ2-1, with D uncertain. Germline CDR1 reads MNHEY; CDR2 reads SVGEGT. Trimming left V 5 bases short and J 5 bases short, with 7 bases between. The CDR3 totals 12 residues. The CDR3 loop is CASSPDHNEQFF. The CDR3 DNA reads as TGTGCCAGCAGTCCTGACCACAATGAGCAGTTCTTC.

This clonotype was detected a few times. The CDR3 reads CASSYDRANSPLHF. CDR3 bases: TGTGCCAGCAGTTACGACAGGGCGAATTCACCCCTCCACTTT. The chain has TRBV6-5 and TRBJ1-6; 7 positions agree with TRBD1. Germline-derived CDR1 and CDR2 are MNHEY and SVGAGI. The V gene end was trimmed by 2 bases and the J gene end by 7 bases; junction bases not matched to a gene: 2. This CDR3 contains 14 residues.

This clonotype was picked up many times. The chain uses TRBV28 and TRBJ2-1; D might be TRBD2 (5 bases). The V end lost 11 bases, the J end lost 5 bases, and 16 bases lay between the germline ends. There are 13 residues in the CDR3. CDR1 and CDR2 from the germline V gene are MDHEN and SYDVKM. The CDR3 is CAAGGTGDNEQFF. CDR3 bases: TGTGCCGCAGGAGGCACCGGGGACAATGAGCAGTTCTTC.